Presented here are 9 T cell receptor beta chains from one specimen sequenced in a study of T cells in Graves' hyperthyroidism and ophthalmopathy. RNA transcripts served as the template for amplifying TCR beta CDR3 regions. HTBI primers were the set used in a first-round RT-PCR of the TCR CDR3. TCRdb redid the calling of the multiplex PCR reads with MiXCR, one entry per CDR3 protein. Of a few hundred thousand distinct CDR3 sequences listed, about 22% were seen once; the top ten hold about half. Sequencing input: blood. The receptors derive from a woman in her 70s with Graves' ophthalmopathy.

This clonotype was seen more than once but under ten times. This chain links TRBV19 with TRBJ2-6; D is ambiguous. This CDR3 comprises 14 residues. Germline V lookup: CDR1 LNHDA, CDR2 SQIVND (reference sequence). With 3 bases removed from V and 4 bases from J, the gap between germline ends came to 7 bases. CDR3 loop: CASSIGSGANVLTF. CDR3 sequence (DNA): TGTGCCAGTAGTATCGGGTCCGGGGCCAACGTCCTGACTTTC. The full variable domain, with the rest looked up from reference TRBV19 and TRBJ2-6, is DGGITQSPKYLFRKEGQNVTLSCEQNLNHDAMYWYRQDPGQGLRLIYYSQIVNDFQKGDIAEGYSVSREKKESFPLTVTSAQKNPTAFYLCASSIGSGANVLTFGAGSRLTVL.

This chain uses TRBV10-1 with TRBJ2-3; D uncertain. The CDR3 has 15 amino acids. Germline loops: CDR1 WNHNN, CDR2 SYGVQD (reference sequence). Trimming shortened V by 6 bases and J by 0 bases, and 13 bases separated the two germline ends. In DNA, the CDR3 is TGCGCCAGCAGCGACCGGTCTAGTAGCACAGATACGCAGTATTTT. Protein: CASSDRSSSTDTQYF.

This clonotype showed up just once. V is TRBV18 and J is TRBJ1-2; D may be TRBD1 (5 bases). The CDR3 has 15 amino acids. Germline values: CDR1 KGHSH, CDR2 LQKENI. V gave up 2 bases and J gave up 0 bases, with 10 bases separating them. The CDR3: CASSPAGQANYGYTF. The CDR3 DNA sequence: TGTGCCAGCTCACCAGCAGGGCAAGCTAACTATGGCTACACCTTC.

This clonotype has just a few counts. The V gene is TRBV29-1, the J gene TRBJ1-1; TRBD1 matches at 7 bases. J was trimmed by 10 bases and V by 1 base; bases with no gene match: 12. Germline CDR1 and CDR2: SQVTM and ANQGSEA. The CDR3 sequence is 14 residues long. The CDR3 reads CSVEGYRTGRAAFF. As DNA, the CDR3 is TGCAGCGTTGAAGGGTATAGGACAGGTAGAGCAGCTTTCTTT.

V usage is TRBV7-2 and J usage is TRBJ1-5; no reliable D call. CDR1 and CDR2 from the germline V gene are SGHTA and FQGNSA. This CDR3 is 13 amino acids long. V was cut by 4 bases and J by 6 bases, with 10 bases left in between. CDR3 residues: CASSSGEGQPQHF. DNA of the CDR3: TGTGCCAGCAGCTCAGGTGAGGGTCAGCCCCAGCATTTT.

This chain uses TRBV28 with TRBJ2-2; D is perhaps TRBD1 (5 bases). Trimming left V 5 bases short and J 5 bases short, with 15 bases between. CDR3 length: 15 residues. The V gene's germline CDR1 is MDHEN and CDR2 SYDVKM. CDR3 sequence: CASSAISTATGELFF. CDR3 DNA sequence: TGTGCCAGCAGTGCGATTTCGACAGCAACCGGGGAGCTGTTTTTT.

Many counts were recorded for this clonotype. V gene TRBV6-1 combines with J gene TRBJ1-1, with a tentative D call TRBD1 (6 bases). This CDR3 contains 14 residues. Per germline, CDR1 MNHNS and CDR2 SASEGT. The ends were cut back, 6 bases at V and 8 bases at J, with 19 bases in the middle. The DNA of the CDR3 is TGTGCCAGCAGCCAAAGCCTTCTTCAGGGGGAAGCTTTCTTT. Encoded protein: CASSQSLLQGEAFF.

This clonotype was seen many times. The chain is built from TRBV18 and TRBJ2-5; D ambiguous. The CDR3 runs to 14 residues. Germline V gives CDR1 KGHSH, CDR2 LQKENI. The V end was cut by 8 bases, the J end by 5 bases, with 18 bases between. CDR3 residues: CASSPPGVLETQYF. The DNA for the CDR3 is TGTGCCAGCAGCCCCCCTGGGGTGCTTGAGACCCAGTACTTC.

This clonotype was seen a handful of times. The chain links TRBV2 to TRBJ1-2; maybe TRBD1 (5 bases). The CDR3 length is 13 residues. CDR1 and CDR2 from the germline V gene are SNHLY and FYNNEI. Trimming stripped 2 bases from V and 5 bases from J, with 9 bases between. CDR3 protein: CASSERGWYGYTF. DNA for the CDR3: TGTGCCAGCAGTGAAAGGGGTTGGTATGGCTACACCTTC.